This T cell receptor (beta chain) was identified in a study of siplizumab effects on memory and regulatory T cells. Broader study findings: Treg origin accounted for an average of roughly 65% of mappable alloreactive CD4+ clones with siplizumab and about 27% in controls. Suppression by proliferating Tregs derived from siplizumab cultures was not verified.

CDR1 is SGHNT, CDR2 YENEEA, per germline. V dropped 0 bases and J dropped 0; count of bases not matched to a gene: 5. CDR3 size: 17 residues. Profiling relied on immunoSEQ multiplex PCR, and the TCRdb table lists in-frame clones only, not all of them. Of 60,000 or so clones listed, more than 80% are singletons. A word on this clone: Its matching antigen is unknown.

Input material: CD8+ T cells sorted from blood. V usage is TRBV11-3 and J usage is TRBJ2-1; TRBD2 agrees at 7 bases. This TCR came from a human donor in good health. The CDR3 DNA is TGTGCCAGCAGCTTAGAATCTGGCGGGAGCTCCTACAATGAGCAGTTCTTC. It codes for CASSLESGGSSYNEQFF.